This T cell receptor (beta chain) stems from a study of T cell repertoires in cytomegalovirus infection. Whole-study context: From public TCR beta signatures came an indication of both CMV infection and matching HLA type. Notes on the study in general: Ex vivo responses were dominated by HLA-C-restricted CMV-specific TCR beta clonotypes.

TCRdb analysed the reads with MiXCR anew, one entry per CDR3 protein. The sample lists approximately 180,000 distinct CDR3 sequences; 9.5% were seen once. There are many counts of this clonotype. Its specificity is not known. Between the trimmed V and J ends, which lost 5 bases and 3 bases, there was a span of 13 bases. The CDR3 covers 14 residues. CDR1 and CDR2 from the germline V gene are SGHTA and FQGNSA. This TCR was sampled from a human donor in good health (CMV status not recorded). Some clones in this sample may be carry-over from other donors' samples. The rearrangement links TRBV7-2 to TRBJ1-1; D remains ambiguous. Sequencing was done on a sample of PBMCs. As DNA, the CDR3 is TGTGCCAGCAGCCACGGCTCCCTAGACACTGAAGCTTTCTTT. It specifies CASSHGSLDTEAFF.